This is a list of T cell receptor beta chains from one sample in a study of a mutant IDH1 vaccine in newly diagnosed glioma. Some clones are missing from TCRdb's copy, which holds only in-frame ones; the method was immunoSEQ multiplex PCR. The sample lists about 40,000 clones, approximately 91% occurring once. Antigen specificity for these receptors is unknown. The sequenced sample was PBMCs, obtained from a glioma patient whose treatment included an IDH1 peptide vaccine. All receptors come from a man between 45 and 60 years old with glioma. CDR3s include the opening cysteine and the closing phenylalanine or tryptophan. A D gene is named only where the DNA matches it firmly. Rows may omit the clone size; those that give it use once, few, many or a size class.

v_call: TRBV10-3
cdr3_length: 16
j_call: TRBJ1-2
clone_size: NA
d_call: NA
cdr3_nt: TGTGCCATCAGTGCGGAGGGAGGACGGTCTAACTATGGCTACACCTTC
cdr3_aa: CAISAEGGRSNYGYTF

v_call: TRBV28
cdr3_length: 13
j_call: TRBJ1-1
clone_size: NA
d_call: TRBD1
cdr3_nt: TGTGCCAGCGAAAGACAGGGGCGCACTGAAGCTTTCTTT
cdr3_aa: CASERQGRTEAFF

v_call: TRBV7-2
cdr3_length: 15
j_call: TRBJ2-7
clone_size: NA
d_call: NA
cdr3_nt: TGTGCCAGCAGCTTATATCCCCAGGGTTCCTACGAGCAGTACTTC
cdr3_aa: CASSLYPQGSYEQYF

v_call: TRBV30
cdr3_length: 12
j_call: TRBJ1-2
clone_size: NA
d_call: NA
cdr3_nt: TGTGCCTGGAGTGTACCCGGGGGTGGCTACACCTTC
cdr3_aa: CAWSVPGGGYTF

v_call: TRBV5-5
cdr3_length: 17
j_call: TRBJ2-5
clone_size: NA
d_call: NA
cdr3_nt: TGTGCCAGCAGCCCCAGGGGGGGGCGACCTGTTCAAGAGACCCAGTACTTC
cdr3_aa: CASSPRGGRPVQETQYF

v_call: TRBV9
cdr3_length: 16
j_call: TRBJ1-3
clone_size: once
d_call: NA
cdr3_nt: TGTGCCAGCAGCGTAGTGAGCCAAAGCTCTGGAAACACCATATATTTT
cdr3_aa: CASSVVSQSSGNTIYF

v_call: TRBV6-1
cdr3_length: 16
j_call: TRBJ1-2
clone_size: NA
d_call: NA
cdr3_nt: TGTGCCAGCAGTGAATACGGAAACATTGCTAACTATGGCTACACCTTC
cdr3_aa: CASSEYGNIANYGYTF

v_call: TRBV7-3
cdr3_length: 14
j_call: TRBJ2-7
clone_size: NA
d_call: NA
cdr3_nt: TGTGCCAGCAGCCCCCGGACGGGCTCCTACGAGCAGTACTTC
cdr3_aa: CASSPRTGSYEQYF

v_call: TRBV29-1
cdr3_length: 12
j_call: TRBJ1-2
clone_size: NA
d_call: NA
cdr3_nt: TGCAGCGTTGATGGGCAGGGTCATGGCTACACCTTC
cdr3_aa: CSVDGQGHGYTF

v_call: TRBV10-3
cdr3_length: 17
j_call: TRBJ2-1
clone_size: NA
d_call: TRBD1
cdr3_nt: TGTGCCATCAGTGAATCGACACCGGGACAGGTCTTGAATGAGCAGTTCTTC
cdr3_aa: CAISESTPGQVLNEQFF

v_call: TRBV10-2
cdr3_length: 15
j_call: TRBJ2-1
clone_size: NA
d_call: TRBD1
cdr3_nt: TGCGCCAGCAGTCAGGGACAGGCTGTCTACAATGAGCAGTTCTTC
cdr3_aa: CASSQGQAVYNEQFF

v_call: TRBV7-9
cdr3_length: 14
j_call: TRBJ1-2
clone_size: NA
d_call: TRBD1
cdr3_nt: TGTGCCAGCAGCCCGCGGACAGGGATCTATGGCTACACCTTC
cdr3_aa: CASSPRTGIYGYTF

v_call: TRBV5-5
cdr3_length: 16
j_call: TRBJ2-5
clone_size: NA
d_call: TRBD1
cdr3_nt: TGTGCCAGCAGCTTACAATGGACAGGGGGACAAGAGACCCAGTACTTC
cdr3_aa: CASSLQWTGGQETQYF

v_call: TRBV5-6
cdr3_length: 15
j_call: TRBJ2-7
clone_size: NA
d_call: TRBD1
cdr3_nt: TGTGCCAGCAGCTCTCGGGACAGGGGTTCCCACGAGCAGTACTTC
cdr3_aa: CASSSRDRGSHEQYF

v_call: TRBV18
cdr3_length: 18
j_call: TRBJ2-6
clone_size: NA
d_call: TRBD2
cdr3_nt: TGTGCCAGCTCACCCCGAGAAGCGGGAGGGGCAGGGGCCAACGTCCTGACTTTC
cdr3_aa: CASSPREAGGAGANVLTF

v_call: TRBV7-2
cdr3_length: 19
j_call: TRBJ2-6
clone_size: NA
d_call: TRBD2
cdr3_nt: TGTGCCAGCAGCTTAGTCCTACTAGCGGGTGTCTCTGGGGCCAACGTCCTGACTTTC
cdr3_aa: CASSLVLLAGVSGANVLTF

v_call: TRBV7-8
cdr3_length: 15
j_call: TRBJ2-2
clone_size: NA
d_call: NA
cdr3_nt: TGTGCCAGCAGCTTAACACAGATGAACACCGGGGAGCTGTTTTTT
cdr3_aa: CASSLTQMNTGELFF

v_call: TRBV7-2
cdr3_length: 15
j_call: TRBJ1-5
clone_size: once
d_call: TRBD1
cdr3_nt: TGTGCCAGCAGCTTCAAGACAGGGGTCGGACAGCCCCAGCATTTT
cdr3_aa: CASSFKTGVGQPQHF

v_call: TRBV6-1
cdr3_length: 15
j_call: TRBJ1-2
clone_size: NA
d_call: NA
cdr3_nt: TGTGCCAGCAGTGAACTGATTACAGGGACATCCGGCTACACCTTC
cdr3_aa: CASSELITGTSGYTF

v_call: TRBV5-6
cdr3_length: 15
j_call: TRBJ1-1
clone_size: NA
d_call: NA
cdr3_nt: TGTGCCAGCAGCTATCGACAGACCATGAACACTGAAGCTTTCTTT
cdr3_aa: CASSYRQTMNTEAFF

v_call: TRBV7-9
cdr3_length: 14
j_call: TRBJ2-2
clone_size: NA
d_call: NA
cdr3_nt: TGTGCCAGCTACCTTACGGGCGGAACCGGGGAGCTGTTTTTT
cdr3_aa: CASYLTGGTGELFF

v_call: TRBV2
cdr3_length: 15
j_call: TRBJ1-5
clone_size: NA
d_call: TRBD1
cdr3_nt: TGTGCCAGCAGGGGACAGACATATAGCAATCAGCCCCAGCATTTT
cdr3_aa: CASRGQTYSNQPQHF

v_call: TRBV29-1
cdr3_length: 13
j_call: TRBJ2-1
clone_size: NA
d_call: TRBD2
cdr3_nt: TGCAGCGTTGTTAGGACTAGCGGCAATGAGCAGTTCTTC
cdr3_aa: CSVVRTSGNEQFF

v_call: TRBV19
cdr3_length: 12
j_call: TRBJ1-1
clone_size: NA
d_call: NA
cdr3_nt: TGTGCCAGTAGTATTATACCGGGGACTACTTTCTTT
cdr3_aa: CASSIIPGTTFF

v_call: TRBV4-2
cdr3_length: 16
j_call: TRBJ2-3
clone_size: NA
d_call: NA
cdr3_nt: TGTGCCAGCAGCCAAGATTTTGGCGGGGGCACAGATACGCAGTATTTT
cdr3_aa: CASSQDFGGGTDTQYF

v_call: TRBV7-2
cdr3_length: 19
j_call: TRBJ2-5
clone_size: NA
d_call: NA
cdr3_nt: TGTGCCAGCAGCTTCCGTACTATGGGTTGGGGGAGGCTTCAAGAGACCCAGTACTTC
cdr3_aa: CASSFRTMGWGRLQETQYF

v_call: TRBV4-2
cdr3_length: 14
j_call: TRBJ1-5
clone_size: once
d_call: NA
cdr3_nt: TGTGCCAGCAGCCAGGCGTGGGGGGGGGAACCCCAGCATTTT
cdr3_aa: CASSQAWGGEPQHF

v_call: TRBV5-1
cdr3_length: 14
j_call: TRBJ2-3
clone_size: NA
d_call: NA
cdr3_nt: TGCGCCAGCAGCTCCCAGACTAGTACAGATACGCAGTATTTT
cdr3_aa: CASSSQTSTDTQYF

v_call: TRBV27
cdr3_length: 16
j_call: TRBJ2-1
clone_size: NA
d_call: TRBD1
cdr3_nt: TGTGCCAGCAGTTTATCCCGGACAGGGGGCCGGGATGAGCAGTTCTTC
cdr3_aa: CASSLSRTGGRDEQFF

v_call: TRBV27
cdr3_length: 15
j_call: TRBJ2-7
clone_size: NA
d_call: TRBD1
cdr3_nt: TGTGCCAGCAGTTTCCGCGGACAGGGGCCCTACGAGCAGTACTTC
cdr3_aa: CASSFRGQGPYEQYF

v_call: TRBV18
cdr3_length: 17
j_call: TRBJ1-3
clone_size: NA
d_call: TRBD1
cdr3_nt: TGTGCCAGCTCACCCTCTGGACAGGGGGCGAAAGGAAACACCATATATTTT
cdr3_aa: CASSPSGQGAKGNTIYF

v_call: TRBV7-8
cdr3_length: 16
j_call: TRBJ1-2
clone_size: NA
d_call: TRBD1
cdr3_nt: TGTGCCAGCAGCTTGGTGACAGGGGGCGGTAACTATGGCTACACCTTC
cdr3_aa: CASSLVTGGGNYGYTF

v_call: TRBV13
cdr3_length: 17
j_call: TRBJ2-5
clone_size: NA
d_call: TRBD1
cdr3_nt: TGTGCCAGCAGCGCCAGGGGGAGCGGACTTCACCAAGAGACCCAGTACTTC
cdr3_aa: CASSARGSGLHQETQYF

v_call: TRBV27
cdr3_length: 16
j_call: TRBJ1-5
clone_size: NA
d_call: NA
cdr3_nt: TGTGCCAGCAGTTTAGGGGCCCATAGGGGCAATCAGCCCCAGCATTTT
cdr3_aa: CASSLGAHRGNQPQHF

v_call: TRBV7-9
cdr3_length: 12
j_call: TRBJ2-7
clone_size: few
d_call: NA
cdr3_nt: TGTGCCAGCAGCTTAAGTAGCAACGAGCAGTACTTC
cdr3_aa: CASSLSSNEQYF

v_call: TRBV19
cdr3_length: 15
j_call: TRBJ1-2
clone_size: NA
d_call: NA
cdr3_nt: TGTGCCAGTAGTATAGTTCACCGAGTGGGTCCTGGCTACACCTTC
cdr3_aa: CASSIVHRVGPGYTF

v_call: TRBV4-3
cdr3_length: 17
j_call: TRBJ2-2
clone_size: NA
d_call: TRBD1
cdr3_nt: TGCGCCAGCAGCCAGGGCGACAGGGTAAAGGACACCGGGGAGCTGTTTTTT
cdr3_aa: CASSQGDRVKDTGELFF

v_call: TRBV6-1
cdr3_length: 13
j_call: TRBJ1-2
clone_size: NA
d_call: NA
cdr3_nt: TGTGCCAGCAGGACCGGGACTAACTATGGCTACACCTTC
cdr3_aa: CASRTGTNYGYTF

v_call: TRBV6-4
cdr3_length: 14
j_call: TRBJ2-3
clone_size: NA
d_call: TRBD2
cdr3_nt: TGTGCCAGCAGTGACTCGCGGGAGACAGATACGCAGTATTTT
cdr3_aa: CASSDSRETDTQYF

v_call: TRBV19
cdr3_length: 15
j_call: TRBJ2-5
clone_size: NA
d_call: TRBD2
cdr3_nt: TGTGCCGTAAGCAGAAGCGGGAGAAGGGAAGAGACCCAGTACTTC
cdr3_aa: CAVSRSGRREETQYF